A single T cell receptor (beta chain) is shown here with its context. Here immunoSEQ multiplex PCR was the method, and the copy in TCRdb shows in-frame clones only, minus some. This sample has over 100,000 clones, with 90% found just once. This specimen comes from a study of control samples from healthy donors and cancer patients. The length of the CDR3 is 13 residues. V lost 1 base and J 6 bases, leaving 7 bases between the germline ends. Germline V gene lookup returns CDR1 MGHRA and CDR2 YSYEKL. What was sequenced was blood. The J gene is TRBJ1-5, the V gene TRBV4-1; no definite D call. The clonotype originates from a human donor in good health. The donor label of this sample is uncertain. The CDR3 region is CASSQALFQPQHF. Written as DNA, the CDR3 is TGCGCCAGCAGCCAAGCCTTATTTCAGCCCCAGCATTTT.